This T cell receptor beta chain derives from a study of blood T cell repertoires in COVID-19. Study information: Samples came from the United States, Italy and Spain, spanning acute and convalescent COVID-19. Sample material is recorded as cDNA or gDNA derived from T cells, B-cell-depleted T cells, or PBMCs.

Source study methods: Reference gene primer amplification gave estimated nucleated cell counts. Here immunoSEQ multiplex PCR was the method, and the copy in TCRdb shows in-frame clones only, minus some. That table supplies the V and J calls and clone size; D and trimming were determined from the DNA. The sample yields 65,000 to 90,000 clones, around 87% seen once. Trimming removed 2 bases from V and 3 bases from J; junction bases left unmatched: 4. This CDR3 has 14 residues. CDR1 is GTSNPN and CDR2 is SVGIG in the germline V gene (reference sequence). Source material: peripheral blood. The sequence derives from a woman aged 18-29 years with acute or convalescent COVID-19. The rearrangement uses TRBV30 and TRBJ2-3; 8 nucleotides line up with TRBD2. CDR3 bases: TGTGCCTGGAGTCACCCGGGGGGGACAGATACGCAGTATTTT. As protein: CAWSHPGGTDTQYF.